This T cell receptor (beta chain) came from a study of shared clonotypes between healthy human individuals. For this clone: A far larger clone is one base from this, pointing to a likely read error.

Sequencing was performed with immunoSEQ multiplex PCR; in TCRdb, only in-frame clones are kept and a portion is missing. This sample has about 490,000 clones, with about 84% found just once. This sequence originates from a woman between 40 and 55 years old in good health. Some clones in this sample may be carry-over from other donors' samples. Sequenced sample: PBMCs.

This CDR3 is CARSFGGNYGYTF. DNA of the CDR3: TGTGCCAGAAGCTTCGGGGGAAACTATGGCTACACCTTC. V and J are TRBV7-6 and TRBJ1-2; D might be TRBD1 (5 bases). CDR1 SGHVS and CDR2 FNYEAQ come from the germline V gene. The CDR3 covers 13 residues. Filled out from reference TRBV7-6 and TRBJ1-2, the complete variable domain reads GAGVSQSPRYKVTKRGQDVALRCDPISGHVSLYWYRQALGQGPEFLTYFNYEAQQDKSGLPNDRFSAERPEGSISTLTIQRTEQRDSAMYRCARSFGGNYGYTFGSGTRLTVV.